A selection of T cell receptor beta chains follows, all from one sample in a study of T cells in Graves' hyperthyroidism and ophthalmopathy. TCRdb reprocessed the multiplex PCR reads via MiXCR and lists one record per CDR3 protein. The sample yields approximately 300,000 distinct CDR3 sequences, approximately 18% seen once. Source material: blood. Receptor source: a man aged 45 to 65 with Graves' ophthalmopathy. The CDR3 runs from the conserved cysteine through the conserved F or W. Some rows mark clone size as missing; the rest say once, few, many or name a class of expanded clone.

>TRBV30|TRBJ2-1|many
CAWSVGSLNEQFF
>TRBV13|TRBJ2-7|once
CASSLGTRAAYEQYF
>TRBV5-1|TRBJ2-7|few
CASSLGLTAAYEQYF
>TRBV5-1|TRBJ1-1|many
CASSLDGADGTEAFF
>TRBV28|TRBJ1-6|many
CASSGVTMDRGTLHF
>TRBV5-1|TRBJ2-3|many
CASRATSGTSTDTQYF
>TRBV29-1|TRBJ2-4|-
CSVSLFGSGEGKNIQYF
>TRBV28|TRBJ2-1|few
CAIPKGQGTDEQFF
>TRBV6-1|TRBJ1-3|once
CASSPLGRLENTIYF
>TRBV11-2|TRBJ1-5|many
CASSLEGGGAQFWPQHF